This TCR beta chain was identified in a study of blood T cell repertoires in COVID-19. Authors' methods: It was from reference gene primer amplification that nucleated cell counts were estimated. Produced via immunoSEQ multiplex PCR; TCRdb's table is partial and in-frame only. Clone size and the V and J calls come from that table; the DNA yielded D and trimming. The table records 70,000 to 95,000 clones, more than 80% of them present only once. The sample was peripheral blood. The TCR was taken from a human donor in a cohort sampled during active COVID-19.

This CDR3 is CASSDKGTDCSYNEQFF. The DNA of the CDR3 is TGTGCCAGCAGCGACAAGGGGACAGACTGTTCCTACAATGAGCAGTTCTTC. V usage is TRBV21-1 and J usage is TRBJ2-1; the table calls TRBD1, which could not be checked here. TRBV21-1 is classified as a pseudogene. The CDR3 contains 17 residues.